A single sample gave rise to the 31 T cell receptor beta chains below, sequenced in a study of identifying expanded T cells in peripheral blood. Generated by immunoSEQ multiplex PCR, the TCRdb table keeps only in-frame clones and is missing some. The repertoire holds 100,000 to 150,000 clones, with about 80% as singletons. The specimen was blood. Every receptor here comes from a person aged 18 to 75 in good health.

This clone was recorded a few times. This chain connects TRBV18 to TRBJ1-6; D not certain. V was pared by 5 bases and J by 7 bases, with 24 bases between. This CDR3 is built from 18 residues. The germline gives CDR1 KGHSH, CDR2 LQKENI. The CDR3 here is CASSYGGNLNPKNSPLHF. Here the CDR3 DNA reads TGTGCCAGCTCATATGGCGGGAATCTAAATCCAAAGAATTCACCCCTCCACTTT.

The chain couples TRBV2 to TRBJ1-6, with 8 bases fitting TRBD1. Germline loops: CDR1 SNHLY, CDR2 FYNNEI. After removal of 6 bases from V and 9 bases from J, the junction contained 10 bases not matched to a gene. This CDR3 contains 15 residues. CDR3 sequence: CASRAETGVGSPLHF. CDR3 bases: TGTGCCAGCAGGGCCGAGACAGGGGTGGGTTCACCCCTCCACTTT.

V usage is TRBV18 and J usage is TRBJ2-3, with 10 bases matching TRBD1. Germline V gene sequence: CDR1 KGHSH, CDR2 LQKENI. The CDR3 totals 15 residues. V dropped 3 bases and J dropped 3; count of bases not matched to a gene: 3. CDR3 loop: CASSPRQGATDTQYF. CDR3 bases: TGTGCCAGCTCACCCCGACAGGGGGCGACAGATACGCAGTATTTT.

The rearrangement uses TRBV25-1 and TRBJ1-1; no firm D call. This CDR3 spans 13 amino acids. CDR1 and CDR2 from the germline V gene are MGHDK and SYGVNS. V was shortened by 0 bases and J by 1 base, with 3 bases between the two germline ends. CDR3: CASSEYGNTEAFF. The CDR3, as DNA: TGTGCCAGCAGTGAATATGGGAACACTGAAGCTTTCTTT.

The chain recombines TRBV4-3 with TRBJ2-3; D uncertain. This CDR3 contains 13 residues. Trimming stripped 4 bases from V and 5 bases from J, with 10 bases between. Germline-derived CDR1 and CDR2 are LGHNA and YSLEER. The CDR3 region has the DNA TGCGCCAGCAGCCCACGGAAGGGAGATACGCAGTATTTT. Amino acid sequence: CASSPRKGDTQYF.

This rearrangement joins TRBV27 to TRBJ1-4; D call uncertain. This CDR3 has 14 residues. Trimming cost V 6 bases and J 4 bases, with 12 bases left between them. Per the germline V gene, CDR1 is MNHEY and CDR2 is SMNVEV (reference sequence). CDR3 coding DNA: TGTGCCAGCAGCCGGACGAAGGATAATGAAAAACTGTTTTTT. Translated: CASSRTKDNEKLFF.

The chain has TRBV29-1 and TRBJ2-1, with D possibly TRBD2 on 7 matching bases. V lost 6 bases, J lost 5 bases, and 14 bases lay in between. The CDR3 length is 13 residues. CDR1 is SQVTM, CDR2 ANQGSEA, per germline. The DNA of the CDR3 is TGCAGCGTCCTAGGGGGGGGGCACAATGAGCAGTTCTTC. Protein: CSVLGGGHNEQFF.

The chain couples TRBV7-9 to TRBJ1-2, with D possibly being TRBD1 (5 bases). The CDR3 spans 15 residues. Germline loops: CDR1 SEHNR, CDR2 FQNEAQ (reference sequence). V was clipped by 6 bases and J by 8 bases, with 22 bases between them. CDR3 nucleotides: TGTGCCAGCAGTAAAGGACTATACCAAGGGGAGGGCTACACCTTC. Protein: CASSKGLYQGEGYTF.

This chain joins TRBV7-2 and TRBJ2-2; 9 positions match TRBD2. This CDR3 region has 19 residues. Germline-derived CDR1 and CDR2 are SGHTA and FQGNSA. Losses at the gene ends were 5 bases for V and 7 bases for J; bases not matched to a gene: 20. CDR3 bases: TGTGCCAGCAGCCGTGCGCGAGTAGCGGGGGACCGTCGAAGCGGGGAGCTGTTTTTT. Amino acid sequence: CASSRARVAGDRRSGELFF.

This sequence joins TRBV4-1 and TRBJ2-5; D gene ambiguous. Trimming pared 3 bases from V and 4 bases from J, leaving 6 bases between. Germline CDR1 and CDR2: MGHRA and YSYEKL. The CDR3 runs to 12 residues. The CDR3 DNA sequence: TGCGCCAGCAGCCACCTACGAGAGACCCAGTACTTC. This translates into CASSHLRETQYF.

V is TRBV9 and J is TRBJ2-3, with a possible D match to TRBD2 (7 bases). Between the trimmed V and J ends, which lost 0 bases and 3 bases, there was a span of 14 bases. The CDR3 covers 16 residues. Germline loops: CDR1 SGDLS, CDR2 YYNGEE. The CDR3 region has the DNA TGTGCCAGCAGCGTAGATAACGGGGGGCATACAGATACGCAGTATTTT. Its translation: CASSVDNGGHTDTQYF.

V is TRBV6-4 and J is TRBJ1-1, with D uncertain. The CDR3 loop spans 13 amino acids. V shed 8 bases and J shed 4 bases, with 14 bases lying between them. Germline CDR1 and CDR2: MRHNA and SNTAGT. The CDR3 reads CASLRDGGTEAFF. In DNA form, the CDR3 reads TGTGCCAGCCTAAGGGATGGCGGCACTGAAGCTTTCTTT.

The genes are TRBV15 and TRBJ1-5; TRBD1 agrees at 7 bases. Germline CDR1 LNHNV, CDR2 YYDKDF (reference sequence). V shed 1 base and J 4 bases; nucleotides not matched to a gene: 7. The CDR3 totals 16 residues. CDR3 protein: CATSRAGTVVNQPQHF. The CDR3 DNA reads as TGTGCCACCAGCAGAGCCGGGACAGTCGTTAATCAGCCCCAGCATTTT.

The chain uses TRBV7-8 and TRBJ1-1; D may be TRBD1 (5 bases). Trimming took 6 bases from V and 4 from J, leaving 12 bases between them. This CDR3 region has 13 residues. Looked up from germline, CDR1 is SGHVS and CDR2 is FQNEAQ. The CDR3 loop is CASSSGGGTEAFF. CDR3 sequence (DNA): TGTGCCAGCAGTTCCGGGGGTGGCACTGAAGCTTTCTTT.

The CDR3 bases are TGCGCCAGCAGCCAACCCCCCCTAGGTTGGGGGGCCAAAAACATTCAGTACTTC. This gives the protein CASSQPPLGWGAKNIQYF. The genes are TRBV4-1 and TRBJ2-4; the D call may be TRBD1 or TRBD2 (5 bases each). CDR1 MGHRA and CDR2 YSYEKL come from the germline V gene. This CDR3 has 18 amino acids. Trimming removed 2 bases from V and 1 base from J, with 18 bases in between.

This clone was observed at least ten times. CDR3 protein: CASSASAGGGYEQYF. Written as DNA, the CDR3 is TGTGCCAGCAGTGCATCAGCGGGGGGCGGCTACGAGCAGTACTTC. The chain couples TRBV27 to TRBJ2-7; 9 nucleotides align to TRBD2. This CDR3 region has 15 residues. Trimming at V came to 5 bases and at J to 3 bases, leaving 8 bases not matched to a gene. CDR1 and CDR2 (germline): MNHEY, SMNVEV (reference sequence).

This clone showed up just once. The CDR3, as DNA: TGTGCCAGCAGTGATGGGGTAGGGGACACTGAAGCTTTCTTT. The encoded protein is CASSDGVGDTEAFF. The chain couples TRBV25-1 to TRBJ1-1; maybe TRBD1 (5 bases). Germline values: CDR1 MGHDK, CDR2 SYGVNS. V lost 3 bases and J 3 bases, leaving 11 bases between the germline ends. This CDR3 comprises 14 residues.

Written as DNA, the CDR3 is TGTGCCAGCAGAATAACCGGGACATCAAGCTATGGCTACACCTTC. It codes for CASRITGTSSYGYTF. The chain combines TRBV6-5 with TRBJ1-2, with D possibly TRBD1 on 6 matching bases. Germline CDR1 is MNHEY and CDR2 is SVGAGI. The CDR3 runs to 15 residues. V was trimmed by 6 bases and J by 4 bases, leaving 18 bases between them.

V and J are TRBV5-4 and TRBJ2-1; 7 bases map to TRBD2. From germline, CDR1 is SGHNT and CDR2 YYREEE (reference sequence). V lost 0 bases, J lost 4 bases, and 7 bases stayed unmatched. The CDR3 runs to 16 residues. The DNA for the CDR3 is TGTGCCAGCAGCTTGGGGGGGGGAAAGGAATACAATGAGCAGTTCTTC. Its translation is CASSLGGGKEYNEQFF. Drawing the rest from reference TRBV5-4 and TRBJ2-1, the complete variable domain is ETGVTQSPTHLIKTRGQQVTLRCSSQSGHNTVSWYQQALGQGPQFIFQYYREEENGRGNFPPRFSGLQFPNYSSELNVNALELDDSALYLCASSLGGGKEYNEQFFGPGTRLTVL.

The V call is TRBV19, the J call TRBJ1-4, with unresolved D. The V end was cut by 5 bases, the J end by 5 bases, with 12 bases between. From germline, CDR1 is LNHDA and CDR2 SQIVND (reference sequence). The CDR3 extends over 14 amino acids. The CDR3 reads CASSAGLPNEKLFF. DNA for the CDR3: TGTGCCAGTAGTGCCGGACTGCCGAATGAAAAACTGTTTTTT.

The chain recombines TRBV4-3 with TRBJ1-2; 9 nucleotides match TRBD1. The CDR3 contains 15 residues. Trimming cost V 3 bases and J 3 bases; bases outside gene matches: 5. In germline, CDR1 is LGHNA, CDR2 YSLEER. CDR3 in DNA: TGCGCCAGCAGCCAGGACCGGACAGGGGACTATGGCTACACCTTC. Translated, it gives CASSQDRTGDYGYTF.

This clone was observed once. The rearrangement uses TRBV7-8 and TRBJ1-1; 7 positions match TRBD1. Germline CDR1 is SGHVS and CDR2 is FQNEAQ. V was clipped by 1 base and J by 6 bases; unmatched bases: 14. CDR3 length equals 17 residues. CDR3 residues: CASSLVGMRGRVSEAFF. The CDR3 DNA sequence: TGTGCCAGCAGCTTAGTAGGGATGAGGGGGCGCGTATCTGAAGCTTTCTTT. The full variable domain, its missing parts supplied by reference TRBV7-8 and TRBJ1-1, is GAGVSQSPRYKVAKRGQDVALRCDPISGHVSLFWYQQALGQGPEFLTYFQNEAQLDKSGLPSDRFFAERPEGSVSTLKIQRTQQEDSAVYLCASSLVGMRGRVSEAFFGQGTRLTVV.

The rearrangement joins TRBV7-9 to TRBJ1-1, with D perhaps matching TRBD1 (5 bases). Trimming pared 8 bases from V and 11 bases from J, leaving 21 bases between. The CDR3 spans 13 residues. Looked up from germline, CDR1 is SEHNR and CDR2 is FQNEAQ (reference sequence). CDR3 loop: CASFPGTPIRAFF. CDR3 sequence (DNA): TGTGCCAGCTTCCCCGGGACGCCAATCCGGGCTTTCTTT.

The V call is TRBV27, the J call TRBJ2-2; D remains ambiguous. Germline CDR1 is MNHEY and CDR2 is SMNVEV (reference sequence). CDR3 length equals 13 residues. V shed 5 bases and J shed 1 base, with 5 bases lying between them. CDR3 residues: CASSLGNTGELFF. The CDR3, as DNA: TGTGCCAGCAGTCTGGGGAACACCGGGGAGCTGTTTTTT.

V usage is TRBV4-1 and J usage is TRBJ2-2; 9 nucleotides align to TRBD1. Germline CDR1 is MGHRA and CDR2 is YSYEKL. V was pared by 1 base and J by 6 bases, with 9 bases of the junction left unmatched. The CDR3 runs 17 residues. In DNA form, the CDR3 reads TGCGCCAGCAGCCAAGTCGCTAACAGGGGGCTGGCCGGGGAGCTGTTTTTT. As protein: CASSQVANRGLAGELFF.

The chain combines TRBV11-2 with TRBJ2-7; unclear D gene. This CDR3 contains 15 residues. CDR1 and CDR2 from the germline V gene are SGHAT and FQNNGV. Trimming removed 0 bases from V and 11 bases from J, with 20 bases in between. The CDR3 reads CASSLDWGGRAWEYF. Written as DNA, the CDR3 is TGTGCCAGCAGCTTAGATTGGGGTGGACGGGCATGGGAGTACTTC.

This clone was detected a few times. This chain connects TRBV19 to TRBJ1-2; no clear D. Trimming cost V 4 bases and J 4 bases, with 10 bases left between them. CDR1 and CDR2 (germline): LNHDA, SQIVND (reference sequence). The CDR3 has 13 residues. CDR3 sequence reads: CASSTSGVYGYTF. CDR3 nucleotide sequence: TGTGCCAGTAGTACGTCCGGGGTCTATGGCTACACCTTC. Full variable domain (remainder filled in from reference TRBV19 and TRBJ1-2): DGGITQSPKYLFRKEGQNVTLSCEQNLNHDAMYWYRQDPGQGLRLIYYSQIVNDFQKGDIAEGYSVSREKKESFPLTVTSAQKNPTAFYLCASSTSGVYGYTFGSGTRLTVV.

The chain joins TRBV7-8 to TRBJ2-7; D is ambiguous. V dropped 5 bases and J dropped 5 bases, with 16 bases sitting between them. The CDR3 has 14 residues. From germline, CDR1 is SGHVS and CDR2 FQNEAQ. This chain's CDR3 is CASSRAELSDEQYF. CDR3 nucleotides: TGTGCCAGCAGCCGAGCTGAGCTAAGCGACGAGCAGTACTTC.

The V gene is TRBV6-1, the J gene TRBJ2-1, with D possibly TRBD1 on 6 matching bases. The CDR3 consists of 13 residues. V was shortened by 10 bases and J by 7 bases, with 17 bases between the two germline ends. Germline V CDR1 and CDR2: MNHNS, SASEGT. The CDR3 here is CATNWVQGNEQFF. Written as DNA, the CDR3 is TGTGCCACCAACTGGGTACAGGGAAATGAGCAGTTCTTC.

This clone occurred once. The V call is TRBV6-5, the J call TRBJ1-2; possibly TRBD1 for D (6 bases). Germline V CDR1 and CDR2: MNHEY, SVGAGI. Trimming pared 8 bases from V and 3 bases from J, leaving 19 bases between. The CDR3 is 15 amino acids. The CDR3 sequence is CASRGPQGNHYGYTF. The CDR3 bases are TGTGCCAGCCGGGGACCCCAGGGGAATCACTATGGCTACACCTTC.

This chain connects TRBV13 to TRBJ2-2, with D perhaps assigned TRBD1 or TRBD2 (5 bases each). The CDR3 is 16 amino acids. V shed 5 bases and J shed 0 bases, with 13 bases lying between them. Germline V CDR1 and CDR2: PRHDT, FYEKMQ (reference sequence). The CDR3 reads CASSTRDPPNTGELFF. CDR3 nucleotide sequence: TGTGCCAGCAGCACCCGGGACCCCCCGAACACCGGGGAGCTGTTTTTT.